This entry lists 20 T cell receptor beta chains sequenced from one sample in a study of blood T cell repertoires in COVID-19. Sequencing was performed with immunoSEQ multiplex PCR; in TCRdb, only in-frame clones are kept and a portion is missing. The sample has roughly 300,000 clones, 83% seen once; the top ten hold approximately 1.3%. Material: peripheral blood. The receptors shown here come from a woman between 50 and 59 years old with acute or convalescent COVID-19.

CDR3 in amino acids: CASSLSQAASGNTIYF. The CDR3 bases are TGCGCCAGCAGCTTGTCACAGGCGGCCTCTGGAAACACCATATATTTT. This sequence joins TRBV5-1 and TRBJ1-3; a weak D match, TRBD1 (5 bases). Germline CDR1 and CDR2: SGHRS and YFSETQ. The length of the CDR3 is 16 residues. The V and J ends lost 1 base and 0 bases respectively, with 11 bases between them.

J is TRBJ1-1 and V is TRBV3-1 (or the pseudogene TRBV3-2); D ambiguous. CDR3 length: 15 residues. The germline V gene has CDR1 LGHDT and CDR2 YNNKEL (reference sequence). The V and J ends lost 0 bases and 2 bases respectively, with 10 bases between them. CDR3: CASSQEWGGNTEAFF. In DNA, the CDR3 is TGTGCCAGCAGCCAAGAATGGGGAGGAAACACTGAAGCTTTCTTT.

The chain is built from TRBV5-8 and TRBJ2-5; D perhaps matches TRBD1 (6 bases). The V end lost 4 bases, the J end lost 2 bases, and 12 bases lay between the germline ends. CDR3 length: 14 amino acids. The V gene's germline CDR1 is SGHTS and CDR2 YDEGEE. CDR3 bases: TGTGCCAGCAGCCCGGGCAGGGGTCAAGAGACCCAGTACTTC. Translated: CASSPGRGQETQYF.

This clone was observed once. The CDR3 DNA is TGTGCCAGCAAAAGAGGGCCTGGGGCCAACGTCCTGACTTTC. Translation: CASKRGPGANVLTF. V gene TRBV6-5 combines with J gene TRBJ2-6; the D gene is possibly TRBD2 (5 bases). The CDR3 covers 14 residues. CDR1 is MNHEY and CDR2 is SVGAGI in the germline V gene. Trimming took 7 bases from V and 2 from J, leaving 9 bases between them.

The chain uses TRBV6-5 and TRBJ2-2, with 7 bases lining up with TRBD1. Germline CDR1 reads MNHEY; CDR2 reads SVGAGI. The junction had 6 bases not matched to a gene; V was cut back by 0 bases and J by 5 bases. The CDR3 totals 16 residues. The CDR3 here is CASSYSTGLETGELFF. CDR3 sequence (DNA): TGTGCCAGCAGTTACTCGACAGGGCTGGAGACCGGGGAGCTGTTTTTT.

The chain links TRBV9 to TRBJ2-3, with D perhaps TRBD1 (7 bases). The CDR3 spans 15 residues. V was trimmed by 3 bases and J by 1 base, leaving 12 bases between them. Germline V gene sequence: CDR1 SGDLS, CDR2 YYNGEE. The CDR3 region is CASSEGASGTDTQYF. CDR3 in DNA: TGTGCCAGCAGCGAGGGGGCTAGCGGCACAGATACGCAGTATTTT.

The rearrangement uses TRBV30 and TRBJ1-2; D ambiguous. Trimming pared 4 bases from V and 4 bases from J, leaving 13 bases between. This CDR3 spans 13 amino acids. The germline V gene encodes CDR1 GTSNPN and CDR2 SVGIG (reference sequence). For the CDR3, the DNA is TGTGCCTGGAATAGTGAGGGTTCCTATGGCTACACCTTC. As protein: CAWNSEGSYGYTF.

The V call is TRBV15, the J call TRBJ2-1; D might be TRBD2 (6 bases). The germline V gene has CDR1 LNHNV and CDR2 YYDKDF (reference sequence). This CDR3 is built from 14 residues. The V and J ends lost 0 bases and 9 bases respectively, with 12 bases between them. CDR3 residues: CATSRETRGSEQFF. The CDR3 region has the DNA TGTGCCACCAGCAGAGAGACTAGAGGTAGTGAGCAGTTCTTC. The full variable domain, with the rest looked up from reference TRBV15 and TRBJ2-1, is DAMVIQNPRYQVTQFGKPVTLSCSQTLNHNVMYWYQQKSSQAPKLLFHYYDKDFNNEADTPDNFQSRRPNTSFCFLDIRSPGLGDTAMYLCATSRETRGSEQFFGPGTRLTVL.

V gene TRBV7-8 combines with J gene TRBJ1-4; D gene uncertain. CDR1 SGHVS and CDR2 FQNEAQ come from the germline V gene. V was pared by 7 bases and J by 4 bases, with 22 bases between. This CDR3 spans 17 amino acids. CDR3 protein: CASTPPTGRDGNEKLFF. The DNA of the CDR3 is TGTGCCAGCACCCCCCCAACGGGAAGGGATGGTAATGAAAAACTGTTTTTT.

DNA for the CDR3: TGTGCCAGCTCCTCACAGCAGAACACTGAAGCTTTCTTT. Its translation: CASSSQQNTEAFF. The genes are TRBV6-6 and TRBJ1-1; D unresolved. The CDR3 totals 13 residues. Trimming left V 8 bases short and J 1 base short, with 11 bases between. Looked up from germline, CDR1 is MNHNY and CDR2 is SVGAGI (reference sequence).

The V and J genes are TRBV30 and TRBJ2-5; D may be TRBD2 (6 bases). With 4 bases removed from V and 2 bases from J, the gap between germline ends came to 14 bases. Per germline, CDR1 GTSNPN and CDR2 SVGIG (reference sequence). The CDR3 is made up of 14 amino acids. CDR3 amino acids: CAWNFPGLQETQYF. CDR3 DNA: TGTGCCTGGAACTTCCCGGGACTTCAAGAGACCCAGTACTTC. Filled out from reference TRBV30 and TRBJ2-5, the complete variable domain reads SQTIHQWPATLVQPVGSPLSLECTVEGTSNPNLYWYRQAAGRGLQLLFYSVGIGQISSEVPQNLSASRPQDRQFILSSKKLLLSDSGFYLCAWNFPGLQETQYFGPGTRLLVL.

The chain is built from TRBV7-6 and TRBJ2-3; D unresolved. With 1 base removed from V and 4 bases from J, the gap between germline ends came to 12 bases. Germline values: CDR1 SGHVS, CDR2 FNYEAQ. This CDR3 spans 15 amino acids. The chain's CDR3 is CASSLGVAAPDTQYF. DNA for the CDR3: TGTGCCAGCAGCTTAGGAGTCGCGGCCCCAGATACGCAGTATTTT. The whole variable domain, remainder taken from reference TRBV7-6 and TRBJ2-3, is GAGVSQSPRYKVTKRGQDVALRCDPISGHVSLYWYRQALGQGPEFLTYFNYEAQQDKSGLPNDRFSAERPEGSISTLTIQRTEQRDSAMYRCASSLGVAAPDTQYFGPGTRLTVL.

The chain recombines TRBV19 with TRBJ1-1; D is unclear. The CDR3 is 13 residues long. Looked up from germline, CDR1 is LNHDA and CDR2 is SQIVND (reference sequence). V lost 6 bases, J lost 5 bases, and 13 bases lay in between. The CDR3 here is CASRGWRKTEAFF. As DNA, the CDR3 is TGTGCCAGTAGGGGGTGGAGGAAGACTGAAGCTTTCTTT.

The rearrangement uses TRBV7-9 and TRBJ2-5; 7 nucleotides line up with TRBD1. The CDR3 extends over 15 amino acids. Germline V CDR1 and CDR2: SEHNR, FQNEAQ (reference sequence). Losses at the gene ends were 5 bases for V and 2 bases for J; bases not matched to a gene: 8. This CDR3 is CASSPSTGKQETQYF. DNA for the CDR3: TGTGCCAGCAGCCCCTCGACAGGGAAACAAGAGACCCAGTACTTC.

The chain links TRBV28 to TRBJ2-3; D is perhaps TRBD1 (6 bases). The V gene lost 5 bases and the J gene lost 5 bases, with 14 bases spanning the gap. CDR3 length: 14 amino acids. The germline gives CDR1 MDHEN, CDR2 SYDVKM. CDR3 residues: CASSPSPRGDTQYF. The DNA for the CDR3 is TGTGCCAGCAGTCCCTCCCCCAGGGGAGATACGCAGTATTTT.

V usage is TRBV10-3 and J usage is TRBJ2-1; 7 bases are a match to TRBD1. Per germline, CDR1 ENHRY and CDR2 SYGVKD. With V trimmed by 7 bases and J by 1 base, 7 bases remained unmatched. CDR3 length: 15 amino acids. The CDR3 region is CAINGQAVSYNEQFF. The CDR3 nucleotides are TGTGCCATCAACGGACAGGCGGTATCCTACAATGAGCAGTTCTTC.

The chain uses TRBV29-1 and TRBJ2-1, with 12 bases fitting TRBD2. The CDR3 is 17 amino acids. V was pared by 6 bases and J by 0 bases, with 9 bases of the junction left unmatched. The germline CDR1 and CDR2 sequences are SQVTM and ANQGSEA. The CDR3 DNA reads TGCAGCGTCGGCGGACTAGCGGGGTACGGCTCCTACAATGAGCAGTTCTTC. Amino acid sequence: CSVGGLAGYGSYNEQFF.

This chain uses TRBV5-1 with TRBJ1-5; 7 positions agree with TRBD1. This CDR3 is 14 amino acids long. Germline assignment: CDR1 SGHRS and CDR2 YFSETQ. V lost 4 bases, J lost 6 bases, and 7 bases stayed unmatched. The CDR3 nucleotides read TGCGCCAGCAGCCCTACAGGGGTCGGTCAGCCCCAGCATTTT. It codes for CASSPTGVGQPQHF.

The chain uses TRBV6-5 and TRBJ1-5, with 7 bases matching TRBD1. Trimming removed 2 bases from V and 7 bases from J; junction bases left unmatched: 8. The germline V gene has CDR1 MNHEY and CDR2 SVGAGI. This CDR3 has 15 amino acids. The CDR3 region is CASSYSRGIDQPQHF. The CDR3 DNA reads TGTGCCAGCAGTTACAGCAGGGGGATTGACCAGCCCCAGCATTTT.

This sequence joins TRBV6-5 and TRBJ2-1; 8 positions agree with TRBD1. The CDR3 loop spans 13 amino acids. From germline, CDR1 is MNHEY and CDR2 SVGAGI. The junction had 5 bases not matched to a gene; V was cut back by 6 bases and J by 7 bases. In DNA form, the CDR3 reads TGTGCCAGCAGGACAGGGGCTGGAAATGAGCAGTTCTTC. It yields the protein CASRTGAGNEQFF.